This TCR beta chain was sequenced in a study of CD8 T cells in Susac syndrome (dated by TCRdb to between 2018 and 2021). Some background on the complete study: Whether CD8+ T cell activation and differentiation in Susac syndrome was antigen driven was tested using repertoire sequencing. The clonality of the CD8+ T cell repertoire was compared across about a dozen healthy donors, roughly 14 Susac syndrome patients and about 16 multiple sclerosis patients.

Regarding this clonotype: The specificity of this receptor is unknown. No base quality information exists; no much larger clone differs at one position.

Based on the germline V gene (reference sequence), the CDR1 and CDR2 sequences are SEHNR and FQNEAQ. The germline ends are 17 bases apart after V is trimmed by 5 bases and J by 4 bases. The cysteine opens and the phenylalanine closes a CDR3 of 16 amino acids. Only the CDR3 part of the read is kept: 48 bases, read in frame from the first base. High-throughput TCR beta sequencing profiled peripheral blood CD8+ and CD4+ T cells from healthy donors, Susac syndrome patients and multiple sclerosis patients. Multiple sclerosis controls were treatment-naive patients with stable or active relapsing-remitting disease fulfilling revised McDonald criteria. Bulk CD8+ and CD4+ T cells were purified magnetically by negative isolation, whereas CD8+ TEMRA cells were enriched by FACS. Blood was collected in EDTA tubes and processed within 24 hours, with PBMCs isolated through density gradient centrifugation. PBMCs destined for TCR sequencing were cryopreserved in liquid nitrogen and later thawed in a 37 °C water bath. The sorted or isolated CD4+, CD8+ and CD8+ TEMRA cells reached a purity of at least 90%.

Broad study findings and their caveats: The study acknowledged that relatively few individuals were included in the TCR sequencing and HLA analysis.

RNA was extracted with the RNeasy kit and about 0.5 to 1 ug was reverse transcribed using random hexamers. TCR beta CDR3 regions were amplified with the immunoSEQ multiplex PCR assay covering 54 Vbeta and 13 Jbeta segments. PCR amplification bias was corrected using a synthetic template baseline for primer optimization and computational correction. The authors' pipeline ran thus. Reads were annotated to V, D and J genes according to IMGT and were analyzed with immunoSEQ Analyzer, with only productive sequences retained. Clonality was computed as one minus Shannon entropy normalized by log2 of the number of productive unique sequences. For each patient and control, public and private clones were evaluated within the 100 most prevalent clones. A clone was defined as Susac-specific if it was absent from the healthy and MS cohorts, from 950 to 1,300 published viral clones and from other ImmuneACCESS disease sequences. TCRdb trimmed the raw reads at Q25, called clones with MiXCR and kept productive beta chains. Entries are consolidated by CDR3 protein sequence, retaining the most common genes and DNA. Here the V and J calls rest on TCRdb's processing, not on the authors' analysis. This sample lists about 280,000 distinct CDR3 sequences; about 88% were detected once. The ten largest account for around 0.11% of the sample.

The chain employs TRBV7-9 and TRBJ1-4; a tentative D match to TRBD1 spans 6 bases. The sequencing sample was made of CD8+ T cells from PBMCs. The sequence derives from a human donor with multiple sclerosis. The nucleotides read TGTGCCAGCAGCCGCGCGGGGGCGAGGGTTAATGAAAAACTGTTTTTT. This encodes CASSRAGARVNEKLFF.